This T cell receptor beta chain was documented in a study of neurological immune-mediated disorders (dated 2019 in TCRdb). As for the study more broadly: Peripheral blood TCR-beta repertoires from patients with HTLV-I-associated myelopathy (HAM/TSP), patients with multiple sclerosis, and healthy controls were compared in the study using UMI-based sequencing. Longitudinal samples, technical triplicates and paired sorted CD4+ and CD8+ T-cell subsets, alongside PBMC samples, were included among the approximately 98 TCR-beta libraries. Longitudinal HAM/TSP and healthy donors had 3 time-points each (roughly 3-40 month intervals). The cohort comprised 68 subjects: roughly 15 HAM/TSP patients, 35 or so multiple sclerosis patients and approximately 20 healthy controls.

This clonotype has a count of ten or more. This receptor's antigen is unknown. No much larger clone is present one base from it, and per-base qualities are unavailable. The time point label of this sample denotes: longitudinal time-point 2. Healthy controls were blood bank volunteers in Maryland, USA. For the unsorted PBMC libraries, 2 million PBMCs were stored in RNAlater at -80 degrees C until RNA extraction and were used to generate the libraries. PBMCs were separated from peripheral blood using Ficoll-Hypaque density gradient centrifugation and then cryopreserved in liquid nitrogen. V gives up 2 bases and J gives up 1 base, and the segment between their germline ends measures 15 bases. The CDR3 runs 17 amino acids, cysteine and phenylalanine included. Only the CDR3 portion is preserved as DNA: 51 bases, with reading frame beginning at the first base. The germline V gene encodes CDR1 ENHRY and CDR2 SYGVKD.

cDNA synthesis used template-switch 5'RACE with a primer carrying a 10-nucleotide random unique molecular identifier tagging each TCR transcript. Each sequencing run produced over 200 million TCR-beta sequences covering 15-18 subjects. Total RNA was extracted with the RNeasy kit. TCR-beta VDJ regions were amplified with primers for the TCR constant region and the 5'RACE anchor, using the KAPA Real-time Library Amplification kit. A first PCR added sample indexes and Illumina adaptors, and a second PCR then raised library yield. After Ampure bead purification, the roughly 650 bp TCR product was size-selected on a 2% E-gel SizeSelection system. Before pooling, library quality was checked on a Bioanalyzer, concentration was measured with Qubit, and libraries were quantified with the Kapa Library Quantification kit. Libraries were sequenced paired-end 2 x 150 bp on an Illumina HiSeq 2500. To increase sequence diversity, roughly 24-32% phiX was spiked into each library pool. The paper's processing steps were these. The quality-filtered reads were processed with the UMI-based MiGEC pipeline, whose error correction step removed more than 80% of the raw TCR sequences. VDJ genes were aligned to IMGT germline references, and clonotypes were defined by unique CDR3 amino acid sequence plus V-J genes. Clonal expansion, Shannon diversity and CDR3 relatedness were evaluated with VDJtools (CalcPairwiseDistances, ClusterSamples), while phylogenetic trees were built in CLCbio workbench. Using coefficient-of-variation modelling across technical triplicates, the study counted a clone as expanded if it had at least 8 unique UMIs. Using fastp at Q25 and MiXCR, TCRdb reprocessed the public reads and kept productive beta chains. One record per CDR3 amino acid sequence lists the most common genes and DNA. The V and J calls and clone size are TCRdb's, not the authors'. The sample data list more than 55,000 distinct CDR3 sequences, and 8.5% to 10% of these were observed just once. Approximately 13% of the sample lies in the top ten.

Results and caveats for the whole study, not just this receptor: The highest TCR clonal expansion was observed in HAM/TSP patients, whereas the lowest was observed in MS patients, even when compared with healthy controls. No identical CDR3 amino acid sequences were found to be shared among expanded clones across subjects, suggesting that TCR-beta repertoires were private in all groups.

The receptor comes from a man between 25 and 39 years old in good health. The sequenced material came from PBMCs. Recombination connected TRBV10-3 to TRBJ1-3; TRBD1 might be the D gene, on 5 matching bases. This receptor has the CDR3 CAISEVGGSQSGNTIYF. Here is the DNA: TGTGCCATCAGTGAGGTTGGGGGTTCGCAGTCTGGAAACACCATATATTTT.